The clone carrying this T cell receptor (beta chain) was picked up a small number of times. Its antigen is undetermined. These data come from a study of cytomegalovirus exposure and HLA in healthy donors. At the level of the study: A prior study identified roughly 110 million unique TCR beta sequences from some 200 million T cells. Overall study findings and caveats: Previously analyzed data showed that most TCR beta V segments were productive at a frequency of about 87% or about 30%.

PCR was performed using 60 Vbeta and 13 Jbeta primers. Profiled with immunoSEQ multiplex PCR; TCRdb holds only in-frame clones, not every one. The sample includes under 200,000 clones, approximately 78% of them seen just once. In germline, CDR1 is LNHNV, CDR2 YYDKDF (reference sequence). Deletions cut 5 bases from V and 5 bases from J, with 10 bases between. CDR3 length equals 13 residues. The clonotype was recovered from a woman between 40 and 50 years old in good health and CMV-seronegative. Sequences were obtained from PBMCs. The genes are TRBV15 and TRBJ2-1; a weak D match, TRBD1 (6 bases). CDR3 in DNA: TGTGCCACCAGCTACCGACAGGACAATGAGCAGTTCTTC. It translates to CATSYRQDNEQFF.